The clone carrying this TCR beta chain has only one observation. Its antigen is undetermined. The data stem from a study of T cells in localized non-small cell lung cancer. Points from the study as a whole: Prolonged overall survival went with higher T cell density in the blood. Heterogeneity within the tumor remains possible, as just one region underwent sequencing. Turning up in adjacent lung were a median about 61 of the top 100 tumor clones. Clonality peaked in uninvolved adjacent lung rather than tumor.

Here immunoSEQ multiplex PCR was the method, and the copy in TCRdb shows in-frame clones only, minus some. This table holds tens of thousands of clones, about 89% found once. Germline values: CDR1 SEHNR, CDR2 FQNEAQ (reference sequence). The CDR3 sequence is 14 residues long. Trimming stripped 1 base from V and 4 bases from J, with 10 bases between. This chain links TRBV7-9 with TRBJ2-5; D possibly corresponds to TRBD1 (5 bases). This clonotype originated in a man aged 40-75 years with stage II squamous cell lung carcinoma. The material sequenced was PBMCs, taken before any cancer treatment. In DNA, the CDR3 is TGTGCCAGCAGCTTAGGAGGTCAGGGAGAGACCCAGTACTTC. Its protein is CASSLGGQGETQYF.